This is a list of T cell receptor beta chains from one sample in a study of naive and memory T cell subsets. TCRdb passed the UMI-ligation and nested PCR reads through MiXCR, listing each CDR3 protein once. The sample shows 89,000 or so distinct CDR3 sequences, around 13% of them seen only once. The sequenced material came from central memory CD4+ T cells from blood. The receptor source for this set is a human donor in good health. The CDR3 runs from the conserved cysteine through the conserved F or W. A D gene is named only where the DNA matches it firmly. Expanded clones are given a class, and other clones once, few, many or no size at all.

J gene	clone size	D gene	V gene	CDR3 DNA	CDR3 protein
TRBJ1-1	-	TRBD1	TRBV24-1	TGTGCCACCAGTCCGAGGACAGGGTCGGTCACTGAAGCTTTCTTT	CATSPRTGSVTEAFF
TRBJ2-1	many	-	TRBV20-1	TGCAGTGCTAGAAAACGGGGCCCCTACAATGAGCAGTTCTTC	CSARKRGPYNEQFF
TRBJ2-3	many	-	TRBV20-1	TGCAGTGCTAAAGATACTGGGACAGATACGCAGTATTTT	CSAKDTGTDTQYF
TRBJ1-3	many	TRBD1	TRBV28	TGTGCCAGCAGTTTGACAGGGCATGGAAACACCATATATTTT	CASSLTGHGNTIYF
TRBJ1-5	many	-	TRBV18	TGTGCCAGCTCACAGGGGTGGCGAGGGAATAGCAATCAGCCCCAGCATTTT	CASSQGWRGNSNQPQHF
TRBJ2-5	few	-	TRBV7-6	TGTGCCAGCAGCCCCAGGGTTGTAGAGACCCAGTACTTC	CASSPRVVETQYF
TRBJ2-7	few	TRBD2	TRBV7-8	TGTGCCAGCGGGTCGGTAGCGGGACACTCCTACGAGCAGTACTTC	CASGSVAGHSYEQYF
TRBJ1-1	-	-	TRBV18	TGTGTCAGCTCACCCTCACAGCGAGGCTCTGAAGCTTTCTTT	CVSSPSQRGSEAFF
TRBJ2-5	few	-	TRBV6-2/TRBV6-3	TGTGCCAGCAGTTACCCCGACCCTCTTCGGACCCAGTACTTC	CASSYPDPLRTQYF
TRBJ2-2	-	-	TRBV10-3	TGTGCCATCAGTGTCAAGGGGTGGACCGGGGAGCTGTTTTTT	CAISVKGWTGELFF
TRBJ1-2	-	-	TRBV6-6	TGTGCCAGCCAGACAGGCACCTATGGCTACACCTTC	CASQTGTYGYTF
TRBJ2-7	-	TRBD2	TRBV30	TGTGCCTGGAGTGGGACGACTAGCGGGAAACACGAGCAGTACTTC	CAWSGTTSGKHEQYF
TRBJ2-1	-	TRBD2	TRBV4-2	TGTGCCAGCAGCCAAACTAGCGGAACCTACAATGAGCAGTTCTTC	CASSQTSGTYNEQFF
TRBJ2-1	-	-	TRBV15	TGTGCCACCAGCAGAGCCCGGAACCTCCCTAACAATGAGCAGTTCTTC	CATSRARNLPNNEQFF
TRBJ1-1	few	-	TRBV3-1	TGTGCCAGCAGCCGACCCCGGCAGGGAAACACTGAAGCTTTCTTT	CASSRPRQGNTEAFF
TRBJ2-7	once	TRBD2	TRBV28	TGTGCCACCTCCCCGGGGGGGTCGCCTTCCTACGAGCAGTACTTC	CATSPGGSPSYEQYF
TRBJ1-6	many	-	TRBV10-3	TGTGCCATCAGTGATCGGCACTACCTCCACTTT	CAISDRHYLHF
TRBJ1-6	-	-	TRBV27	TGTGCCAGCAGTTACGGAGACAGAGATTCACCCCTCCACTTT	CASSYGDRDSPLHF
TRBJ2-5	-	TRBD1	TRBV30	TGTGCCTGGGGTACCGGGGCCTCCAGGGGGGAGACCCAGTACTTC	CAWGTGASRGETQYF
TRBJ1-5	few	TRBD1	TRBV2	TGTGCCAGCAGTGCGCGGACAGGGCTTAGCAATCAGCCCCAGCATTTT	CASSARTGLSNQPQHF
TRBJ2-3	many	-	TRBV6-5	TGTGCCAGCAGTTACTCCTGGTCGCGTCTGATACCGGGAGAAGGCACAGATACGCAGTATTTT	CASSYSWSRLIPGEGTDTQYF
TRBJ1-3	-	TRBD1	TRBV4-1	TGCGCCAGCAGCCAATTATTGGTATCCTTCCGACCGGCGGGACAGCTGAAGATTGGAAACACCATATATTTT	CASSQLLVSFRPAGQLKIGNTIYF
TRBJ1-2	-	TRBD1	TRBV6-1	TGTGCCAGCAGTGGGAGACAGGGATGGAACTATGGCTACACCTTC	CASSGRQGWNYGYTF
TRBJ2-3	many	TRBD2	TRBV20-1	TGCAGTGCTAGGGATGAGCGGGGAGCCGGGGATACGCAGTATTTT	CSARDERGAGDTQYF
TRBJ2-5	few	TRBD2	TRBV29-1	TGCAGCGTTTTTAGCGGGAAATCAGGGGAGACCCAGTACTTC	CSVFSGKSGETQYF
TRBJ2-3	few	TRBD1	TRBV6-1	TGTGCCAGCAGGGGACAGGGTGGGGGCACAGATACGCAGTATTTT	CASRGQGGGTDTQYF
TRBJ2-2	-	TRBD2	TRBV6-2/TRBV6-3	TGTGCCAGCAGTTCCCCGACTTGGCTAGCGGGAGGCAACACCGGGGAGCTGTTTTTT	CASSSPTWLAGGNTGELFF
TRBJ2-3	few	TRBD2	TRBV7-9	TGTGCCAGCAGCTTAGGAGGGGGACTAGCGGGCACAGATACGCAGTATTTT	CASSLGGGLAGTDTQYF
TRBJ2-7	-	-	TRBV3-1	TGTGCCAGCAGCCAACGCCTTTCCTACGAGCAGTACTTC	CASSQRLSYEQYF
TRBJ2-3	many	-	TRBV4-3	TGCGCCAGCAGCCTGGACTCGCCGGAGGTAGATACGCAGTATTTT	CASSLDSPEVDTQYF
TRBJ2-7	-	TRBD1	TRBV6-1	TGTGCCAGCAGACCCCTAGGACAGGGGAACGCCTACGAGCAGTACTTC	CASRPLGQGNAYEQYF
TRBJ2-1	many	TRBD2	TRBV10-1	TGCGCCAGCAGTGAGTTGGGACTAGCGGACTTCTCCTACAATGAGCAGTTCTTC	CASSELGLADFSYNEQFF
TRBJ2-3	-	TRBD2	TRBV19	TGTGCCAGTAGTAGGGGACTAGCGGGAGGGCGCTCAGATACGCAGTATTTT	CASSRGLAGGRSDTQYF
TRBJ2-7	few	TRBD2	TRBV12-3/TRBV12-4	TGTGCCAGCAGTCTACTAGCGGGGCCTCACGAGCAGTACTTC	CASSLLAGPHEQYF
TRBJ2-7	-	-	TRBV6-5	TGTGCCAGCAGTCCCCGGGGACTCTCCTACGAGCAGTACTTC	CASSPRGLSYEQYF
TRBJ1-1	-	-	TRBV6-1	TGTGCCAGCAGCCCCAGAGCGCAGCTGAACACTGAAGCTTTCTTT	CASSPRAQLNTEAFF
TRBJ2-3	few	-	TRBV7-9	TGTGCCAGCAGCTTTGGGGTCTCTAGCACAGATACGCAGTATTTT	CASSFGVSSTDTQYF
TRBJ2-2	-	TRBD2	TRBV7-2	TGTGCCAGCAGGCCCCTAGTGGGAGGGAGTACCGGGGAGCTGTTTTTT	CASRPLVGGSTGELFF
TRBJ1-1	-	-	TRBV12-3/TRBV12-4	TGTGCCAGCAGCCGGGAGGGCTGGGGGACTGAAGCTTTCTTT	CASSREGWGTEAFF
TRBJ2-3	-	TRBD2	TRBV27	TGTGCCAGCAACGGCGGGAGAACAGATACGCAGTATTTT	CASNGGRTDTQYF
TRBJ1-3	-	-	TRBV12-3/TRBV12-4	TGTGCCAGCAGCCTCATGGATAGTCCATATTTT	CASSLMDSPYF
TRBJ2-1	many	-	TRBV5-8	TGTGCCAGCAGCTTGAGGGGGGCCGGAGGAGAGCAGTTCTTC	CASSLRGAGGEQFF